The 23 T cell receptor beta chains below come from one sample, sequenced in a study of blood T cell repertoires in COVID-19. Sequencing used immunoSEQ multiplex PCR; TCRdb keeps in-frame clones, though not all of them. The sample includes tens of thousands of clones, about 83% of them seen just once. The sequencing input was peripheral blood. The receptors here all came from a woman in her sixties with acute or convalescent COVID-19.

This chain joins TRBV21-1 and TRBJ2-2; the DNA was not compared with TRBD1, the D call given in the table. TRBV21-1 counts as a pseudogene. The CDR3 runs to 16 residues. As DNA, the CDR3 is TGTGCCAGCAGCAAACTGGGCCAGGGTCTCGCCGGGGAGCTGTTTTTT. Encoded protein: CASSKLGQGLAGELFF.

V is TRBV28 and J is TRBJ1-1; D unclear. The CDR3 loop spans 16 amino acids. Between the trimmed V and J ends, which lost 8 bases and 0 bases, there was a span of 19 bases. The germline V gene encodes CDR1 MDHEN and CDR2 SYDVKM. The CDR3 loop is CASRPSQAPMNTEAFF. The DNA of the CDR3 is TGTGCCAGCCGACCCAGCCAGGCGCCAATGAACACTGAAGCTTTCTTT.

This chain joins TRBV18 and TRBJ2-7; 11 nucleotides agree with TRBD2. The CDR3 covers 15 residues. V lost 3 bases to trimming and J lost 6 bases; unmatched junction nucleotides: 7. Per germline, CDR1 KGHSH and CDR2 LQKENI. The CDR3 region has the DNA TGTGCCAGCTCACCCCAACTAGCGGGGGAGACCGAGCAGTACTTC. Translating gives CASSPQLAGETEQYF.

This chain joins TRBV7-2 and TRBJ2-7; 9 bases agree with TRBD2. Germline lookup yields CDR1 SGHTA and CDR2 FQGNSA. J was trimmed by 2 bases and V by 5 bases; bases with no gene match: 7. CDR3 length: 15 amino acids. The DNA of the CDR3 is TGTGCCAGCAGCCAATTAGCGGGGGCGGCCTACGAGCAGTACTTC. It specifies CASSQLAGAAYEQYF.

The rearrangement links TRBV7-9 to TRBJ1-4; 7 bases agree with TRBD1. The CDR3 loop spans 14 amino acids. Germline loops: CDR1 SEHNR, CDR2 FQNEAQ (reference sequence). V trimming: 6 bases; J trimming: 5 bases; junction bases outside the gene matches: 6. CDR3: CASRATGQNEKLFF. CDR3 nucleotides: TGTGCCAGCAGAGCGACAGGGCAGAATGAAAAACTGTTTTTT.

This chain joins TRBV27 and TRBJ2-1; 7 bases line up with TRBD2. With V trimmed by 4 bases and J by 0 bases, 6 bases remained unmatched. CDR1 is MNHEY, CDR2 SMNVEV, per germline (reference sequence). This CDR3 spans 16 amino acids. Here the CDR3 reads CASSSRTSHSYNEQFF. CDR3 nucleotide sequence: TGTGCCAGCAGTTCCCGGACTAGTCACTCCTACAATGAGCAGTTCTTC.

This clone has ten or more counts. J is TRBJ2-4 and V is TRBV6-5; D gene unclear. Trimming took 6 bases from V and 2 from J, leaving 8 bases between them. Germline CDR1 and CDR2: MNHEY and SVGAGI. The CDR3 totals 13 residues. In DNA, the CDR3 is TGTGCCAGCAGCCCGTACACCAAAAACATTCAGTACTTC. As protein: CASSPYTKNIQYF.

J is TRBJ1-5 and V is TRBV30; D may be TRBD1 (6 bases). CDR1 and CDR2 (germline): GTSNPN, SVGIG (reference sequence). CDR3 size: 18 residues. The V end lost 0 bases, the J end lost 5 bases, and 23 bases lay between the germline ends. The CDR3 DNA is TGTGCCTGGAGTGTACAAAGGGGGGAGGGCAGGGGCGATCAGCCCCAGCATTTT. Its protein product is CAWSVQRGEGRGDQPQHF.

The V and J genes are TRBV29-1 and TRBJ1-2; 8 positions match TRBD1. Trimming cost V 6 bases and J 7 bases; bases outside gene matches: 13. This CDR3 is 14 amino acids long. Germline CDR1 SQVTM, CDR2 ANQGSEA. The CDR3 spells CSVTRKGQAAGYTF. In nucleotides, the CDR3 is TGCAGCGTGACGAGAAAGGGACAGGCGGCTGGCTACACCTTC.

The V and J genes are TRBV28 and TRBJ1-1; 8 bases match TRBD1. The CDR3 extends over 14 amino acids. V lost 5 bases to trimming and J lost 5 bases; unmatched junction nucleotides: 7. Germline assignment: CDR1 MDHEN and CDR2 SYDVKM. This chain's CDR3 is CASSTYRGWTEAFF. The CDR3 DNA reads TGTGCCAGCAGTACGTACAGGGGGTGGACTGAAGCTTTCTTT.

The rearrangement uses TRBV10-3 and TRBJ1-1; D remains ambiguous. V was pared by 10 bases and J by 5 bases, with 11 bases between. Germline V gives CDR1 ENHRY, CDR2 SYGVKD. The CDR3 totals 11 residues. CDR3 sequence (DNA): TGTGCCACCAAGACGGGGACTGAAGCTTTCTTT. Encoded protein: CATKTGTEAFF.

The chain couples TRBV7-2 to TRBJ2-3; 10 bases agree with TRBD2. Germline CDR1 is SGHTA and CDR2 is FQGNSA. The CDR3 has 17 amino acids. J was trimmed by 3 bases and V by 0 bases; bases with no gene match: 6. In DNA form, the CDR3 reads TGTGCCAGCAGCTTAGCGGCCAGCGGGGGGGCAACAGATACGCAGTATTTT. It codes for CASSLAASGGATDTQYF.

The J gene is TRBJ1-3, the V gene TRBV30; D gene ambiguous. In germline, CDR1 is GTSNPN, CDR2 SVGIG (reference sequence). The V end lost 5 bases, the J end lost 0 bases, and 14 bases lay between the germline ends. The CDR3 runs to 15 residues. The CDR3 region is CAWGLQAGSGNTIYF. Written as DNA, the CDR3 is TGTGCCTGGGGGTTACAAGCAGGCTCTGGAAACACCATATATTTT.

V gene TRBV2 combines with J gene TRBJ2-7, with TRBD1 matching over 7 bases. From germline, CDR1 is SNHLY and CDR2 FYNNEI. V gave up 3 bases and J gave up 5 bases; unmatched junction bases: 4. The CDR3 runs to 13 residues. For the CDR3, the DNA is TGTGCCAGCAGTGAGGACAGGCTCCACGAGCAGTACTTC. Translated: CASSEDRLHEQYF.

V is TRBV29-1 and J is TRBJ2-1; a possible D gene is TRBD2 (5 bases). V gave up 3 bases and J gave up 4 bases, with 13 bases separating them. CDR1 and CDR2 (germline): SQVTM, ANQGSEA. The CDR3 totals 14 residues. CDR3 DNA sequence: TGCAGCGTTGATCGCCTAGCTCGGTACAATGAGCAGTTCTTC. It encodes CSVDRLARYNEQFF.

This clone was detected only once. The J gene is TRBJ2-1, the V gene TRBV11-2; 12 bases are shared with TRBD2. Germline lookup yields CDR1 SGHAT and CDR2 FQNNGV. V shed 5 bases and J 4 bases; nucleotides not matched to a gene: 3. This CDR3 is built from 15 residues. Written as DNA, the CDR3 is TGTGCCAGCAGCACCACTAGCGGGGGGTACAATGAGCAGTTCTTC. Amino acid sequence: CASSTTSGGYNEQFF. Full variable domain (missing parts from reference TRBV11-2 and TRBJ2-1): EAGVAQSPRYKIIEKRQSVAFWCNPISGHATLYWYQQILGQGPKLLIQFQNNGVVDDSQLPKDRFSAERLKGVDSTLKIQPAKLEDSAVYLCASSTTSGGYNEQFFGPGTRLTVL.

This chain connects TRBV18 to TRBJ2-1, with a possible D match to TRBD1 (6 bases). Germline CDR1 is KGHSH and CDR2 is LQKENI. The CDR3 is 16 residues long. V lost 2 bases, J lost 4 bases, and 15 bases lay in between. The CDR3 sequence is CASSPAVTGLYNEQFF. Here the CDR3 DNA reads TGTGCCAGCTCACCAGCGGTTACAGGGCTATACAATGAGCAGTTCTTC.

This sequence joins TRBV6-4 and TRBJ1-1; no clear D gene. The V end lost 3 bases, the J end lost 1 base, and 12 bases lay between the germline ends. The CDR3 has 15 amino acids. Germline values: CDR1 MRHNA, CDR2 SNTAGT. CDR3 protein: CASSEVEDSNTEAFF. The CDR3, as DNA: TGTGCCAGCAGTGAAGTTGAGGATTCGAACACTGAAGCTTTCTTT.

The V gene is TRBV5-1, the J gene TRBJ2-3; 9 bases are shared with TRBD1. This CDR3 comprises 17 residues. The junction had 9 bases not matched to a gene; V was cut back by 2 bases and J by 2 bases. CDR1 and CDR2 (germline): SGHRS, YFSETQ. Here the CDR3 reads CASSFGHGTGFTDTQYF. The DNA of the CDR3 is TGCGCCAGCAGCTTCGGTCACGGGACAGGGTTCACAGATACGCAGTATTTT.

V is TRBV5-1 and J is TRBJ1-6; 10 positions match TRBD1. The germline CDR1 and CDR2 sequences are SGHRS and YFSETQ. The CDR3 has 15 residues. Losses at the gene ends were 6 bases for V and 7 bases for J; bases not matched to a gene: 7. CDR3 DNA: TGCGCCAGCACCGGACAGGGGGTCGCGAATTCACCCCTCCACTTT. It specifies CASTGQGVANSPLHF. Based on the CDR3 plus reference TRBV5-1 and TRBJ1-6, the full variable domain is KAGVTQTPRYLIKTRGQQVTLSCSPISGHRSVSWYQQTPGQGLQFLFEYFSETQRNKGNFPGRFSGRQFSNSRSEMNVSTLELGDSALYLCASTGQGVANSPLHFGNGTRLTVT.

The gene calls are TRBV2 and TRBJ1-5; 8 nucleotides match TRBD1. Germline lookup yields CDR1 SNHLY and CDR2 FYNNEI. V was clipped by 2 bases and J by 2 bases; unmatched bases: 5. CDR3 length equals 16 residues. The CDR3 region has the DNA TGTGCCAGCAGTGAACGAACAGGGGGTGGCAATCAGCCCCAGCATTTT. Its protein is CASSERTGGGNQPQHF.

The chain is built from TRBV5-1 and TRBJ1-4, with D maybe TRBD1 (5 bases). Trimming took 0 bases from V and 7 from J, leaving 10 bases between them. Germline V CDR1 and CDR2: SGHRS, YFSETQ. The CDR3 runs 14 residues. The CDR3 here is CASSLAGKGEKLFF. The CDR3 DNA follows: TGCGCCAGCAGCTTGGCAGGGAAGGGTGAAAAACTGTTTTTT.

V usage is TRBV11-3 and J usage is TRBJ2-7; maybe TRBD2 (6 bases). Deletions cut 0 bases from V and 9 bases from J, with 27 bases between. Germline V gene sequence: CDR1 SGHNT, CDR2 YENEEA. The CDR3 extends over 18 amino acids. CDR3 bases: TGTGCCAGCAGCTTAGACCGGGGGACGGGGACCCCCTCGGGGTGGCAGTACTTC. It translates to CASSLDRGTGTPSGWQYF. Supplemented by reference TRBV11-3 and TRBJ2-7, the full variable domain reads EAGVVQSPRYKIIEKKQPVAFWCNPISGHNTLYWYLQNLGQGPELLIRYENEEAVDDSQLPKDRFSAERLKGVDSTLKIQPAELGDSAVYLCASSLDRGTGTPSGWQYFGPGTRLTVT.